The rows below give T cell receptor beta chains drawn from one sample of a study of shared clonotypes between healthy human individuals. Method: immunoSEQ multiplex PCR; TCRdb's copy keeps in-frame clones and lacks some. Of fewer than 1.4 million clones in the sample, about 80% were seen once. Sequenced: memory CD4+ T cells from PBMCs. Receptors were obtained from a man aged 18 to 30 in good health. Some clones in this sample may be carry-over from other donors' samples. CDR3s include the opening cysteine and the closing phenylalanine or tryptophan.

TRBV5-1	TRBJ2-3	CASSLVVAGVDTQYF
TRBV5-1	TRBJ1-1	CASSSGTGETEAFF
TRBV2	TRBJ2-7	CASSGKYEQYF
TRBV11-2	TRBJ2-3	CASSLGTSPNTQYF
TRBV15	TRBJ1-2	CATSRVGYGYTF
TRBV18	TRBJ2-2	CASSQQHVEGGRTGELFF
TRBV6-6	TRBJ2-6	CASNPVGANVLTF
TRBV28	TRBJ1-5	CASSPQWDRGRYNQPQHF
TRBV19	TRBJ1-5	CATQVRLNQPQHF
TRBV5-1	TRBJ1-3	CASRLTGAGNTIYF
TRBV19	TRBJ2-7	CASSTRDRGSYEQYF
TRBV5-1	TRBJ1-3	CASSLGGYSGNTIYF
TRBV6-6	TRBJ2-7	CASSYPPTGASHEQYF
TRBV28	TRBJ2-7	CASRPPGADSYEQYF
TRBV5-4	TRBJ2-1	CASSTPGQGDNEQFF
TRBV7-2	TRBJ2-1	CASSLVAGPRSEQFF
TRBV4-1	TRBJ2-7	CASSRNDWGGLAGNYEQYF
TRBV13	TRBJ2-1	CASSQTGKVGVGEQFF
TRBV19	TRBJ1-1	CASSRTGKNTEAFF
TRBV6-5	TRBJ2-7	CASSYSRGVGEQYF
TRBV7-3	TRBJ2-7	CASSSGTSGSLEQYF
TRBV10-1	TRBJ2-7	CASSAGTSYEQYF
TRBV4-1	TRBJ1-2	CASSQGDSQRVYGYTF
TRBV9	TRBJ2-5	CASSVRNRETQYF
TRBV11-1	TRBJ2-7	CASRRPDLYEQYF
TRBV5-1	TRBJ1-2	CASSSGGNYGYTF
TRBV6-5	TRBJ2-4	CASRSLAGGRSIQYF
TRBV19	TRBJ1-1	CASSTRGTEAFF
TRBV7-2	TRBJ1-5	CASSLTGTTDQPQHF
TRBV7-3	TRBJ1-1	CASSPGRNTEAFF
TRBV7-8	TRBJ1-1	CASSLGLWGRSTTNTEAFF
TRBV4-2	TRBJ2-7	CASSLGREAYEQYF
TRBV9	TRBJ1-2	CASTKQRLDYGYTF
TRBV5-1	TRBJ1-4	CASSTPTGPNEKLFF
TRBV5-1	TRBJ2-5	CASSRNQGDGETQYF
TRBV9	TRBJ1-4	CASSVGGDRGVEKLFF
TRBV18	TRBJ1-2	CASSQGDQLYGYTF
TRBV27	TRBJ2-1	CASSFDSSYNEQFF
TRBV11-1	TRBJ2-5	CATIVGETQYF
TRBV5-4	TRBJ1-4	CASSRTGTGGEKLFF
TRBV6-6	TRBJ2-1	CASSDPHSSYNEQFF